This entry features one TCR beta chain sequence. The sample originates from a study of blood T cell repertoires in COVID-19. Study information: Samples came from the United States, Italy and Spain, spanning acute and convalescent COVID-19. PBMCs, B-cell-depleted T cells, or T cells were the source of the cDNA or gDNA that made up the material.

This CDR3 is 13 amino acids long. Per the germline V gene, CDR1 is KGHDR and CDR2 is SFDVKD. The V and J ends lost 9 bases and 8 bases respectively, with 18 bases between them. Cohorts were determined from participant-reported clinical history. How the authors handled the data: Reference gene primers were amplified, and this amplification served to estimate nucleated cell counts. Using immunoSEQ multiplex PCR, the repertoire was profiled, and TCRdb retains in-frame clones only, with some absent. V, J and clone size were drawn from that table, and D and trimming were deduced from the DNA. The table includes some 200,000 clones, around 81% detected once.

The source is a woman aged 50 to 60 with acute COVID-19. Material: PBMCs or T cells enriched from blood (not recorded which). This chain uses TRBV24-1 with TRBJ1-1; a possible D gene is TRBD1 (6 bases). CDR3 region: CATQRSGGLEAFF. The CDR3 DNA follows: TGTGCCACCCAAAGGTCGGGGGGCTTAGAAGCTTTCTTT.